Listed here are 29 T cell receptor beta chains from one sample, sequenced in a study of T-cell reconstitution after alpha-beta-depleted transplantation in children. The authors prepared the TCRbeta library with unique molecular identifiers. From the PCR reads, TCRdb called clonotypes with MiXCR, one entry per CDR3 protein. Among some 200,000 distinct CDR3 sequences listed, less than 15% were seen once. The material sequenced was PBMCs from the stem cell graft donor, taken from the stem cell graft. Every receptor here comes from a human donor who donated a stem cell graft to a child with acute lymphoblastic leukemia.

Only a few counts were recorded for this clonotype. V and J are TRBV29-1 and TRBJ1-2, with D unresolved. The CDR3 has 9 amino acids. Trimming took off 6 bases at V and 8 bases at J, with 7 bases between the two ends. Germline V gene data show CDR1 as SQVTM and CDR2 as ANQGSEA. CDR3 coding DNA: TGCAGCGTCCCGGAGGGCTACACCTTC. Encoded protein: CSVPEGYTF.

The CDR3 coding sequence is TGTGCCAGCAGCAAAACGACTAGCGGGGAATGGGGCGAGCAGTACTTC. Protein sequence: CASSKTTSGEWGEQYF. The chain has TRBV6-1 and TRBJ2-7; 11 bases fit TRBD2. The CDR3 totals 16 residues. V was pared by 6 bases and J by 6 bases, with 13 bases of the junction left unmatched. Germline CDR1 is MNHNS and CDR2 is SASEGT.

This clonotype has at least ten counts. This sequence joins TRBV5-1 and TRBJ2-1; 13 bases match TRBD2. V trimming: 4 bases; J trimming: 8 bases; junction bases outside the gene matches: 6. From germline, CDR1 is SGHRS and CDR2 YFSETQ. The CDR3 is made up of 15 amino acids. CDR3 loop: CASSTSGRAPYEQFF. CDR3 sequence (DNA): TGCGCCAGCAGCACTAGCGGGAGGGCCCCTTATGAGCAGTTCTTC.

The table lists this clonotype with many counts. The genes are TRBV7-8 and TRBJ2-7, with 10 bases lining up with TRBD2. The trim removed 4 bases at V and 2 bases at J, leaving 8 bases unmatched. This CDR3 spans 16 amino acids. CDR1 is SGHVS, CDR2 FQNEAQ, per germline. The CDR3 coding sequence is TGTGCCAGCAGCTCACGTCCTAGCGGGAGAACCTACGAGCAGTACTTC. This gives the protein CASSSRPSGRTYEQYF. Looking up the rest from reference TRBV7-8 and TRBJ2-7 gives the full variable domain: GAGVSQSPRYKVAKRGQDVALRCDPISGHVSLFWYQQALGQGPEFLTYFQNEAQLDKSGLPSDRFFAERPEGSVSTLKIQRTQQEDSAVYLCASSSRPSGRTYEQYFGPGTRLTVT.

This clonotype was counted at least ten times. The rearrangement uses TRBV6-1 and TRBJ2-2, with no clear D. Trimming pared 0 bases from V and 6 bases from J, leaving 5 bases between. In germline, CDR1 is MNHNS, CDR2 SASEGT. The CDR3 length is 13 residues. CDR3 DNA: TGTGCCAGCAGTGAAGCGATCGCCGGGGAGCTGTTTTTT. Translation gives CASSEAIAGELFF.

This clonotype was picked up many times. The chain employs TRBV5-1 and TRBJ1-1, with 11 bases that match TRBD1. CDR1 and CDR2 from the germline V gene are SGHRS and YFSETQ. The CDR3 length is 17 residues. With 4 bases clipped from V and 4 bases from J, the junction kept 12 bases outside the gene matches. The CDR3 sequence is CASSVGTGQGESTEAFF. CDR3 in DNA: TGCGCCAGCAGCGTGGGGACGGGACAGGGGGAGAGCACTGAAGCTTTCTTT.

In its sample, this clonotype was seen many times. Here the CDR3 DNA reads TGCAGCGTTGAAGGCCCGGGAGGGCCAGTGAATGCCGGGGAGCTGTTTTTT. Protein product: CSVEGPGGPVNAGELFF. The V call is TRBV29-1, the J call TRBJ2-2; 8 bases fit TRBD2. The CDR3 runs 17 residues. Trimming removed 1 base from V and 6 bases from J; junction bases left unmatched: 13. Germline CDR1 is SQVTM and CDR2 is ANQGSEA.

This clonotype was detected ten times or more. The V and J genes are TRBV20-1 and TRBJ2-2; D remains ambiguous. The CDR3 contains 14 residues. Germline V gene sequence: CDR1 DFQATT, CDR2 SNEGSKA (reference sequence). V gave up 0 bases and J gave up 7 bases, with 12 bases separating them. This chain's CDR3 is CSARDGAWGGELFF. The DNA of the CDR3 is TGCAGTGCTAGAGATGGCGCGTGGGGCGGGGAGCTGTTTTTT.

In this sample, this clonotype turned up many times. In DNA form, the CDR3 reads TGTGCCACCGGGACAGGGGGCCGAGGCTACACCTTC. It translates to CATGTGGRGYTF. The J gene is TRBJ1-2, the V gene TRBV15; 12 bases fit TRBD1. CDR1 LNHNV and CDR2 YYDKDF come from the germline V gene (reference sequence). V trimming: 8 bases; J trimming: 8 bases; junction bases outside the gene matches: 3. The CDR3 contains 12 residues.

This clonotype was counted many times. The rearrangement uses TRBV7-2 and TRBJ2-1; 8 nucleotides match TRBD1. V lost 4 bases and J lost 2; bases outside the gene matches: 4. CDR1 and CDR2 from the germline V gene are SGHTA and FQGNSA. This CDR3 has 15 amino acids. The chain's CDR3 is CASSYDRGPYNEQFF. CDR3 DNA sequence: TGTGCCAGCAGCTACGACAGGGGACCCTACAATGAGCAGTTCTTC.

This clonotype has at least ten counts. The rearrangement joins TRBV28 to TRBJ2-5; perhaps TRBD1 as D (6 bases). V was cut by 2 bases and J by 2 bases, with 9 bases left in between. CDR1 is MDHEN, CDR2 SYDVKM, per germline. The CDR3 length is 14 residues. The CDR3 sequence: CASSLPTGQETQYF. CDR3 DNA sequence: TGTGCCAGCAGTTTACCTACAGGGCAAGAGACCCAGTACTTC.

This clonotype was counted many times. J is TRBJ1-6 and V is TRBV4-1; the D is unclear. There are 12 residues in the CDR3. Germline V gives CDR1 MGHRA, CDR2 YSYEKL. With 3 bases removed from V and 6 bases from J, the gap between germline ends came to 3 bases. The CDR3 DNA follows: TGCGCCAGCAGCCAGGTTAATTCACCCCTCCACTTT. It encodes CASSQVNSPLHF.

This clonotype was seen repeatedly, ten times or more. This chain connects TRBV6-5 to TRBJ2-7; D might be TRBD2 (6 bases). The CDR3 has 15 amino acids. The germline V and J ends were trimmed by 0 bases and 5 bases, with 14 bases remaining between them. Looked up from germline, CDR1 is MNHEY and CDR2 is SVGAGI. The CDR3 DNA reads as TGTGCCAGCAGTTACTCACTACTAGCCTTCCACGAGCAGTACTTC. The encoded protein is CASSYSLLAFHEQYF.

This clonotype was recorded many times. The chain joins TRBV4-2 to TRBJ2-1; D perhaps matches TRBD2 (5 bases). This CDR3 contains 14 residues. The germline V and J ends were trimmed by 3 bases and 5 bases, with 11 bases remaining between them. Germline lookup yields CDR1 LGHNA and CDR2 YNFKEQ. Here the CDR3 reads CASSHMRAHNEQFF. The CDR3 DNA follows: TGTGCCAGCAGCCATATGAGGGCCCACAATGAGCAGTTCTTC.

There are a few counts of this clonotype. The rearrangement links TRBV9 to TRBJ2-1, with D perhaps assigned TRBD1 or TRBD2 (7 bases each). The germline V and J ends were trimmed by 4 bases and 4 bases, with 21 bases remaining between them. CDR1 is SGDLS and CDR2 is YYNGEE in the germline V gene. The CDR3 loop spans 17 amino acids. The CDR3 is CASSLQGGEGIYNEQFF. Here the CDR3 DNA reads TGTGCCAGCAGCCTTCAGGGGGGGGAGGGAATATACAATGAGCAGTTCTTC.

This clonotype was recorded many times. This chain joins TRBV5-1 and TRBJ2-3; D unclear. The CDR3 loop spans 14 amino acids. Trimming shortened V by 2 bases and J by 1 base, and 8 bases separated the two germline ends. CDR1 is SGHRS and CDR2 is YFSETQ in the germline V gene. In DNA form, the CDR3 reads TGCGCCAGCAGCTTCTCCGGAGGCACAGATACGCAGTATTTT. This gives the protein CASSFSGGTDTQYF.

The rearrangement links TRBV27 to TRBJ2-7; possibly TRBD1 for D (6 bases). Trimming pared 2 bases from V and 1 base from J, leaving 12 bases between. Germline V gene data show CDR1 as MNHEY and CDR2 as SMNVEV (reference sequence). The CDR3 runs 15 residues. The CDR3 sequence: CASSLMGARSYEQYF. The CDR3 region has the DNA TGTGCCAGCAGTTTAATGGGGGCTAGATCCTACGAGCAGTACTTC.

This clonotype showed up many times. The chain combines TRBV20-1 with TRBJ2-1; TRBD2 matches 11 bases. CDR3 length: 15 residues. Per the germline V gene, CDR1 is DFQATT and CDR2 is SNEGSKA (reference sequence). Trimming at V came to 2 bases and at J to 4 bases, leaving 4 bases not matched to a gene. The CDR3: CSARRGTSGYNEQFF. CDR3 DNA sequence: TGCAGTGCTAGAAGAGGGACTAGCGGATACAATGAGCAGTTCTTC.

V gene TRBV5-1 combines with J gene TRBJ1-4; TRBD1 is a possible D gene (6 bases). The CDR3 contains 15 residues. Trimming cost V 0 bases and J 8 bases, with 14 bases left between them. Germline V gene sequence: CDR1 SGHRS, CDR2 YFSETQ. The CDR3 bases are TGCGCCAGCAGCTTGGATCACGGGGGCCACGAAAAACTGTTTTTT. Its protein product is CASSLDHGGHEKLFF.

This clonotype has at least ten counts. V gene TRBV20-1 combines with J gene TRBJ1-2; the D is unclear. This CDR3 is built from 10 residues. V lost 6 bases and J lost 5, with 7 bases in between. Germline-derived CDR1 and CDR2 are DFQATT and SNEGSKA (reference sequence). CDR3 amino acids: CSAGDYGYTF. The CDR3 DNA sequence: TGCAGTGCCGGAGATTATGGCTACACCTTC.

This clonotype was observed a handful of times. The chain carries TRBV6-1 and TRBJ2-7; perhaps TRBD2 as D (7 bases). Per germline, CDR1 MNHNS and CDR2 SASEGT. With 6 bases removed from V and 7 bases from J, the gap between germline ends came to 19 bases. The CDR3 is made up of 14 amino acids. CDR3 nucleotide sequence: TGTGCCAGCAGATCCCTTGAGGGAGGGGGGGAGCAGTACTTC. Its protein product is CASRSLEGGGEQYF.

This clonotype was counted at least ten times. The chain joins TRBV5-1 to TRBJ2-3; 8 bases map to TRBD1. The CDR3 covers 14 residues. Trimming at V came to 0 bases and at J to 5 bases, leaving 2 bases not matched to a gene. Per the germline V gene, CDR1 is SGHRS and CDR2 is YFSETQ. The chain's CDR3 is CASSLDRGKDTQYF. DNA for the CDR3: TGCGCCAGCAGCTTGGACAGGGGGAAAGATACGCAGTATTTT.

CDR3 sequence reads: CASNPGQGLQYF. CDR3 DNA: TGTGCCAGTAACCCGGGACAGGGTTTACAGTACTTC. The chain recombines TRBV19 with TRBJ2-4; 9 bases map to TRBD1. The V gene end was trimmed by 7 bases and the J gene end by 13 bases; junction bases not matched to a gene: 8. CDR1 is LNHDA, CDR2 SQIVND, per germline (reference sequence). This CDR3 spans 12 amino acids.

This clonotype appeared many times. The chain combines TRBV24-1 with TRBJ2-7, with D perhaps TRBD1 (5 bases). Germline lookup yields CDR1 KGHDR and CDR2 SFDVKD. CDR3 length: 13 amino acids. The V and J ends lost 5 bases and 5 bases respectively, with 12 bases between them. In DNA form, the CDR3 reads TGTGCCACCAGTGGACAAGGGGCTCACGAGCAGTACTTC. It encodes CATSGQGAHEQYF.

For this clonotype: This could be a read error, since a much larger clone is one nucleotide away. V gene TRBV4-2 combines with J gene TRBJ2-5, with 8 bases matching TRBD2. Germline lookup yields CDR1 LGHNA and CDR2 YNFKEQ. This CDR3 spans 17 amino acids. The CDR3 nucleotides read TGTGCCAGCAGCCAAGGAGCCAGCGGGAGCCTCCAAGCGACCCAGTACTTC. Encoded protein: CASSQGASGSLQATQYF.

In this sample, this clonotype turned up many times. This chain links TRBV20-1 with TRBJ1-1, with D unresolved. The germline gives CDR1 DFQATT, CDR2 SNEGSKA (reference sequence). The CDR3 sequence is 15 residues long. V was cut by 0 bases and J by 0 bases, with 11 bases left in between. This CDR3 is CSARETRRMNTEAFF. The CDR3 nucleotides read TGCAGTGCTAGAGAAACGAGACGGATGAACACTGAAGCTTTCTTT.

This clonotype has at least ten counts. The V gene is TRBV10-3, the J gene TRBJ1-2; D remains ambiguous. The CDR3 has 12 amino acids. Per the germline V gene, CDR1 is ENHRY and CDR2 is SYGVKD. Trimming cost V 6 bases and J 7 bases, with 12 bases left between them. CDR3 in DNA: TGTGCCATCAGGAGAGAGGGCCCTGGCTACACCTTC. Amino acid sequence: CAIRREGPGYTF.

In this sample, this clonotype turned up many times. The rearrangement uses TRBV5-1 and TRBJ1-1; 7 bases map to TRBD1. The CDR3 contains 14 residues. Germline values: CDR1 SGHRS, CDR2 YFSETQ. Unmatched junction bases numbered 15, after V lost 4 bases and J lost 12 bases. CDR3 in amino acids: CASSRTGREKTSFF. CDR3 bases: TGCGCCAGCAGCAGGACAGGTAGGGAGAAAACTTCTTTCTTT.

The chain joins TRBV10-3 to TRBJ2-1; tentatively, D is TRBD2 (6 bases). This CDR3 region has 15 residues. V lost 5 bases and J lost 4, with 15 bases in between. CDR1 is ENHRY and CDR2 is SYGVKD in the germline V gene. CDR3 in amino acids: CAISPPGDGYNEQFF. The CDR3 bases are TGTGCCATCAGTCCTCCGGGAGACGGGTACAATGAGCAGTTCTTC.